This TCR gamma chain was retrieved from a study of γδ T cells in repeated Plasmodium falciparum infection. Study-level information: Donors had four controlled P. falciparum NF54 infections over about 640 days.

This clone has at least ten counts. TCRdb attributes to this sequence the protein of a much larger clone, which differs from the DNA translation at residue 12; a read error is likely, and the protein displayed is translated from the DNA. TCRdb re-called the multiplex PCR reads with CATT. The data hold 20,000 to 30,000 gamma-chain clones, with 2.5% to 3.5% observed a single time. The sequence was collected from a pool of human donors (malaria-infected and uninfected, not separated). The specimen was gamma-delta T cells from blood.

CDR3: CALWEAELGKKVKVF. In DNA form, the CDR3 reads TGTGCCTTGTGGGAGGCGGAGTTGGGCAAAAAAGTCAAGGTATTT. The chain links TRGV9 to TRGJP. The CDR3 has 15 residues. CDR1 is GITISATS, CDR2 ISYDGTV, per germline (reference sequence).